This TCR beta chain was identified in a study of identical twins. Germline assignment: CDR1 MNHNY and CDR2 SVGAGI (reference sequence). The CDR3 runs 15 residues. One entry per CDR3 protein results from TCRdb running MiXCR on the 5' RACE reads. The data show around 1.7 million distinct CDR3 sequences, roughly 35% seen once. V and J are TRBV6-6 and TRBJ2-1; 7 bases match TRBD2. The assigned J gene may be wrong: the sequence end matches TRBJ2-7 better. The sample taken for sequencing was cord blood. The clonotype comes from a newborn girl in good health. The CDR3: CASSYEGGPYNEQYF. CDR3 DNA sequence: TGTGCCAGCAGTTACGAGGGAGGGCCTTACAATGAGCAGTACTTC.